These 14 T cell receptor beta chains came from one sample sequenced in a study of T-cell memory formation after mild COVID-19. MiXCR was run by TCRdb on the 5' RACE reads, yielding one entry per CDR3 protein. The repertoire holds 300,000 or so distinct CDR3 sequences, approximately 15% seen once, with 22% in the top ten. The sample was PBMCs or a T cell subset sorted from them (not recorded which). All receptors derive from a man between 18 and 29 years old who had mild COVID-19 (a few samples of this study predate the infection). Cell type and time point are not known.

J is TRBJ1-5 and V is TRBV7-2; perhaps TRBD1 as D (6 bases). Germline-derived CDR1 and CDR2 are SGHTA and FQGNSA. The CDR3 is made up of 13 amino acids. Trimming removed 5 bases at V and 3 bases at J, with 8 bases between. CDR3 in DNA: TGTGCCAGCAGCCGACAGGCCAATCAGCCCCAGCATTTT. As protein: CASSRQANQPQHF. The full variable domain, completed using reference TRBV7-2 and TRBJ1-5, is GAGVSQSPSNKVTEKGKDVELRCDPISGHTALYWYRQSLGQGLEFLIYFQGNSAPDKSGLPSDRFSAERTGGSVSTLTIQRTQQEDSAVYLCASSRQANQPQHFGDGTRLSIL.

This clonotype was seen more than once but under ten times. The chain recombines TRBV4-2 with TRBJ2-2, with TRBD1 identical over 7 bases. This CDR3 has 15 amino acids. Germline V lookup: CDR1 LGHNA, CDR2 YNFKEQ. Trimming took 3 bases from V and 4 from J; bases not matched to a gene: 5. CDR3 coding DNA: TGTGCCAGCAGCCAGACGACAGGGTCCACCGGGGAGCTGTTTTTT. Translation: CASSQTTGSTGELFF.

This clonotype was detected a few times. The gene calls are TRBV5-1 and TRBJ2-5; D gene unclear. Looked up from germline, CDR1 is SGHRS and CDR2 is YFSETQ. CDR3 length equals 15 residues. V was shortened by 1 base and J by 5 bases, with 15 bases between the two germline ends. This chain's CDR3 is CASSLPLLRGETQYF. The CDR3 nucleotides read TGCGCCAGCAGCTTGCCCCTTCTCCGTGGGGAGACCCAGTACTTC.

This clonotype was observed at least ten times. The chain combines TRBV5-1 with TRBJ1-2; possibly TRBD1 for D (5 bases). Trimming removed 1 base from V and 0 bases from J, with 19 bases in between. Germline CDR1 SGHRS, CDR2 YFSETQ. The CDR3 runs 18 residues. The CDR3 sequence is CASSLYQSGLGANYGYTF. CDR3 nucleotides: TGCGCCAGCAGCTTGTACCAGTCAGGCCTGGGGGCTAACTATGGCTACACCTTC.

There are a few counts of this clonotype. This rearrangement joins TRBV18 to TRBJ2-7; TRBD2 is a possible D gene (5 bases). CDR1 is KGHSH and CDR2 is LQKENI in the germline V gene. V shed 4 bases and J shed 3 bases, with 13 bases lying between them. The CDR3 runs 14 residues. CDR3 protein: CASSLTDRDYEQYF. CDR3 nucleotides: TGTGCCAGCTCACTGACGGACCGGGACTACGAGCAGTACTTC.

This clonotype occurred a few times. This chain joins TRBV29-1 and TRBJ1-2; 7 bases align to TRBD1. Germline V CDR1 and CDR2: SQVTM, ANQGSEA. The CDR3 extends over 16 amino acids. V lost 4 bases and J lost 0; bases outside the gene matches: 11. The CDR3 sequence: CSVGGARGRPNYGYTF. The DNA for the CDR3 is TGCAGCGTTGGAGGGGCCAGGGGGAGACCTAACTATGGCTACACCTTC.

This clonotype was seen only a few times. CDR3 sequence (DNA): TGTGCCAGCAGAGCGCTGGACACCGGGGAGCTGTTTTTT. It translates to CASRALDTGELFF. The chain links TRBV7-8 to TRBJ2-2; D uncertain. Germline assignment: CDR1 SGHVS and CDR2 FQNEAQ. The CDR3 is made up of 13 amino acids. Trimming left V 6 bases short and J 3 bases short, with 8 bases between.

The rearrangement uses TRBV7-2 and TRBJ2-3, with 9 bases lining up with TRBD2. The CDR3 has 16 residues. The junction had 10 bases not matched to a gene; V was cut back by 4 bases and J by 5 bases. The germline V gene has CDR1 SGHTA and CDR2 FQGNSA. Written as DNA, the CDR3 is TGTGCCAGCAGCTCCCTGGGGGCGGGGGGGAAAGATACGCAGTATTTT. This sequence encodes CASSSLGAGGKDTQYF. The entire variable domain, with the rest obtained from reference TRBV7-2 and TRBJ2-3, is as follows: GAGVSQSPSNKVTEKGKDVELRCDPISGHTALYWYRQSLGQGLEFLIYFQGNSAPDKSGLPSDRFSAERTGGSVSTLTIQRTQQEDSAVYLCASSSLGAGGKDTQYFGPGTRLTVL.

The chain couples TRBV6-6 to TRBJ2-3, with unresolved D. The CDR3 loop spans 16 amino acids. CDR1 is MNHNY and CDR2 is SVGAGI in the germline V gene (reference sequence). Trimming took 0 bases from V and 6 from J, leaving 16 bases between them. The CDR3: CASSYSVTAGSDTQYF. CDR3 DNA: TGTGCCAGCAGTTACTCGGTTACAGCAGGTTCGGATACGCAGTATTTT.

This clonotype has only a few counts. The chain carries TRBV10-3 and TRBJ2-1; the D is unclear. Trimming pared 0 bases from V and 7 bases from J, leaving 10 bases between. The CDR3 is 14 amino acids. CDR1 ENHRY and CDR2 SYGVKD come from the germline V gene. CDR3 DNA sequence: TGTGCCATCAGTGAGTCTTGGGATTTGAATGAGCAGTTCTTC. Residues: CAISESWDLNEQFF.

This rearrangement joins TRBV7-9 to TRBJ2-5, with D maybe TRBD1 (6 bases). Trimming pared 4 bases from V and 4 bases from J, leaving 16 bases between. Per germline, CDR1 SEHNR and CDR2 FQNEAQ (reference sequence). This CDR3 is built from 15 residues. CDR3 sequence (DNA): TGTGCCAGCAGCTCCCCGCAGGGGATAGGAGAGACCCAGTACTTC. It is translated as CASSSPQGIGETQYF.

The genes are TRBV5-1 and TRBJ2-1, with 9 bases identical to TRBD1. Trimming cost V 2 bases and J 7 bases; bases outside gene matches: 7. The CDR3 loop spans 15 amino acids. Per the germline V gene, CDR1 is SGHRS and CDR2 is YFSETQ. In DNA form, the CDR3 reads TGCGCCAGCAGCTTTACCGGGACAGGGTTAAATGAGCAGTTCTTC. Encoded protein: CASSFTGTGLNEQFF. The whole variable domain, remainder taken from reference TRBV5-1 and TRBJ2-1, is KAGVTQTPRYLIKTRGQQVTLSCSPISGHRSVSWYQQTPGQGLQFLFEYFSETQRNKGNFPGRFSGRQFSNSRSEMNVSTLELGDSALYLCASSFTGTGLNEQFFGPGTRLTVL.

This clonotype was seen at least ten times. The V gene is TRBV6-2 or TRBV6-3, the J gene TRBJ2-1, with 8 bases lining up with TRBD1. J gave up 1 base and V 6 bases, and 8 bases lay outside the gene matches. Germline CDR1 MNHEY, CDR2 SVGEGT. This CDR3 is 16 amino acids long. CDR3 sequence (DNA): TGTGCCAGCAGAACCTACAGGGGGGAATCCTACAATGAGCAGTTCTTC. This translates into CASRTYRGESYNEQFF.

The table lists this clonotype with a few counts. The chain carries TRBV27 and TRBJ2-7; D might be TRBD2 (5 bases). Germline-derived CDR1 and CDR2 are MNHEY and SMNVEV (reference sequence). V was cut by 6 bases and J by 2 bases, with 11 bases left in between. There are 13 residues in the CDR3. CDR3 sequence reads: CASRGVGTYEQYF. CDR3 nucleotide sequence: TGTGCCAGCAGGGGAGTTGGGACCTACGAGCAGTACTTC.